This passage covers 13 T cell receptor beta chains from one sample sequenced in a study of technical replicates of blood from several donors. Assay used: immunoSEQ multiplex PCR; TCRdb lists only in-frame clones, some missing. The repertoire holds about 83,000 clones, with 95% to 97% as singletons. The specimen was T cells isolated from PBMCs. The source is a human donor in good health.

This clone occurred a few times. V usage is TRBV6-6 and J usage is TRBJ2-7; D gene uncertain. Germline V lookup: CDR1 MNHNY, CDR2 SVGAGI (reference sequence). This CDR3 has 11 amino acids. Between the trimmed V and J ends, which lost 8 bases and 3 bases, there was a span of 8 bases. Here the CDR3 DNA reads TGTGCCAGCGCTATGCGCTACGAGCAGTACTTC. This encodes CASAMRYEQYF.

V and J are TRBV6-1 and TRBJ2-7; 8 bases are a match to TRBD1. J was trimmed by 3 bases and V by 4 bases; bases with no gene match: 8. CDR3 size: 15 residues. Germline CDR1 and CDR2: MNHNS and SASEGT. CDR3 sequence: CASSVPGQGSYEQYF. The CDR3 nucleotides are TGTGCCAGCAGTGTACCAGGACAGGGAAGCTACGAGCAGTACTTC.

This chain's CDR3 is CATKLTGALNYGYTF. CDR3 coding DNA: TGCGCCACCAAGCTGACAGGTGCCCTTAACTATGGCTACACCTTC. The rearrangement links TRBV5-1 to TRBJ1-2; D possibly corresponds to TRBD1 (6 bases). V shed 9 bases and J shed 1 base, with 19 bases lying between them. CDR1 is SGHRS, CDR2 YFSETQ, per germline. There are 15 residues in the CDR3.

This chain uses TRBV13 with TRBJ2-7; 11 bases line up with TRBD1. The trim removed 5 bases at V and 2 bases at J, leaving 8 bases unmatched. Germline assignment: CDR1 PRHDT and CDR2 FYEKMQ (reference sequence). The CDR3 length is 16 residues. Written as DNA, the CDR3 is TGTGCCAGCAGCAACCGGGACAGGGGGAGGACCTACGAGCAGTACTTC. This translates into CASSNRDRGRTYEQYF.

The chain links TRBV7-9 to TRBJ2-7; D perhaps matches TRBD2 (5 bases). The CDR3 is 17 residues long. The V gene lost 1 base and the J gene lost 0 bases, with 16 bases spanning the gap. CDR1 and CDR2 from the germline V gene are SEHNR and FQNEAQ (reference sequence). CDR3 sequence: CASSLGPSSYGSYEQYF. Written as DNA, the CDR3 is TGTGCCAGCAGCTTAGGCCCTAGCTCTTACGGCTCCTACGAGCAGTACTTC. The whole variable domain, remainder taken from reference TRBV7-9 and TRBJ2-7, is DTGVSQNPRHKITKRGQNVTFRCDPISEHNRLYWYRQTLGQGPEFLTYFQNEAQLEKSRLLSDRFSAERPKGSFSTLEIQRTEQGDSAMYLCASSLGPSSYGSYEQYFGPGTRLTVT.

This sequence joins TRBV5-6 and TRBJ1-5; 9 bases line up with TRBD1. Trimming at V came to 4 bases and at J to 3 bases, leaving 8 bases not matched to a gene. Germline V gives CDR1 SGHDT, CDR2 YYEEEE. The CDR3 length is 16 residues. In DNA form, the CDR3 reads TGTGCCAGCAGCCCGGGGACAGGGCATATCAATCAGCCCCAGCATTTT. Its translation is CASSPGTGHINQPQHF. Drawing the rest from reference TRBV5-6 and TRBJ1-5, the complete variable domain is DAGVTQSPTHLIKTRGQQVTLRCSPKSGHDTVSWYQQALGQGPQFIFQYYEEEERQRGNFPDRFSGHQFPNYSSELNVNALLLGDSALYLCASSPGTGHINQPQHFGDGTRLSIL.

This chain uses TRBV9 with TRBJ1-2; D perhaps matches TRBD1 (5 bases). V was trimmed by 3 bases and J by 6 bases, leaving 9 bases between them. Germline assignment: CDR1 SGDLS and CDR2 YYNGEE. The length of the CDR3 is 12 residues. CDR3 sequence (DNA): TGTGCCAGCAGCGATCAGGGTCATGGCTACACCTTC. This codes for CASSDQGHGYTF.

The chain has TRBV19 and TRBJ1-1; 8 nucleotides match TRBD1. Germline CDR1 reads LNHDA; CDR2 reads SQIVND (reference sequence). The CDR3 is 16 residues long. V shed 6 bases and J 4 bases; nucleotides not matched to a gene: 13. Here the CDR3 DNA reads TGTGCCAGTAGCTACCCAGGGGGCGCGTCGGTCACTGAAGCTTTCTTT. Translation gives CASSYPGGASVTEAFF.

This chain joins TRBV4-1 and TRBJ2-7; a possible D gene is TRBD2 (5 bases). Trimming took 5 bases from V and 1 from J, leaving 9 bases between them. The CDR3 spans 13 residues. CDR1 is MGHRA and CDR2 is YSYEKL in the germline V gene. CDR3: CASSRTSSYEQYF. CDR3 DNA: TGCGCCAGCAGCAGGACTTCGTCCTACGAGCAGTACTTC.

V is TRBV11-2 and J is TRBJ1-2; D ambiguous. The CDR3 sequence is 15 residues long. V lost 2 bases and J 6 bases, leaving 16 bases between the germline ends. Looked up from germline, CDR1 is SGHAT and CDR2 is FQNNGV. This CDR3 reads CASSLTEGGLDGYTF. CDR3 DNA: TGTGCCAGCAGCTTAACCGAAGGCGGACTGGATGGCTACACCTTC.

This chain uses TRBV10-3 with TRBJ2-3; 12 bases agree with TRBD2. The CDR3 is 15 amino acids. The germline gives CDR1 ENHRY, CDR2 SYGVKD. Losses at the gene ends were 10 bases for V and 3 bases for J; bases not matched to a gene: 8. CDR3 protein: CATRKGLAGTDTQYF. DNA for the CDR3: TGTGCCACCAGGAAAGGACTAGCGGGAACAGATACGCAGTATTTT.

The chain recombines TRBV10-3 with TRBJ1-2; the match to TRBD1 covers 8 bases. J gave up 8 bases and V 6 bases, and 11 bases lay outside the gene matches. The germline gives CDR1 ENHRY, CDR2 SYGVKD. This CDR3 has 14 residues. This CDR3 reads CAISVNGQGDGYTF. CDR3 DNA: TGTGCCATCAGCGTGAATGGACAGGGAGACGGCTACACCTTC.

This chain's CDR3 is CASSIDLGGLFALGNQPQHF. The DNA of the CDR3 is TGTGCCAGTAGTATAGATCTCGGGGGTCTATTCGCCTTAGGGAATCAGCCCCAGCATTTT. V is TRBV19 and J is TRBJ1-5; tentatively, D is TRBD1 (5 bases). The V gene lost 0 bases and the J gene lost 4 bases, with 25 bases spanning the gap. From germline, CDR1 is LNHDA and CDR2 SQIVND (reference sequence). The CDR3 has 20 residues.